This T cell receptor beta chain was observed in a study of OX40 agonist ivuxolimab in advanced cancers. Findings and limits, study-wide: There was clonal expansion of CD4+ and CD8+ blood T cells by week 6 at 0.1 to 3.0 mg/kg. There were, on average, more expanded clones in CD8+ T cells than in CD4+. Nonresponders, in some cases, also had low normalized T-cell clonal expansion.

Sequencing used immunoSEQ multiplex PCR; TCRdb keeps in-frame clones, though not all of them. The table shows tens of thousands of clones, with less than 95% occurring only once. CDR1 is LNHDA and CDR2 is SQIVND in the germline V gene (reference sequence). The CDR3 runs to 15 residues. The trim removed 6 bases at V and 7 bases at J, leaving 9 bases unmatched. Concerning this clone itself: What it recognizes is unknown.

Autoimmune disease history or systemic immunosuppression meant exclusion. The sequence came from an adult with an advanced solid tumor such as melanoma, head and neck, liver or kidney cancer. Here the sequenced sample was CD4+ or CD8+ T cells sorted from blood, taken in a trial of the OX40 agonist ivuxolimab. V and J are TRBV19 and TRBJ1-1; TRBD1 matches at 12 bases. The CDR3 sequence: CASSRDRGHENEAFF. The CDR3 DNA reads as TGTGCCAGTAGCAGGGACAGGGGGCACGAGAATGAAGCTTTCTTT. The complete variable domain, with remaining parts taken from reference TRBV19 and TRBJ1-1, reads DGGITQSPKYLFRKEGQNVTLSCEQNLNHDAMYWYRQDPGQGLRLIYYSQIVNDFQKGDIAEGYSVSREKKESFPLTVTSAQKNPTAFYLCASSRDRGHENEAFFGQGTRLTVV.